This is a list of T cell receptor beta chains from one sample in a study of blood T cell repertoires in COVID-19. TCRdb keeps only in-frame clones here, not all; method: immunoSEQ multiplex PCR. The sample carries about 500,000 clones, roughly 89% recorded once. The specimen was peripheral blood. Receptors originate from a man between 18 and 35 years old with COVID-19, enrolled during active disease. The CDR3 runs from the conserved cysteine through the conserved F or W. A D gene is named only where the DNA matches it firmly. Clone sizes are given selectively: once, few, many, or a class where the clone is expanded.

J gene	D gene	clone size	V gene	CDR3 DNA	CDR3 protein
TRBJ2-2	.	.	TRBV3-1/TRBV3-2	TGTGCCAGCAGCCAAGCGGACAGCCTCACCGGGGAGCTGTTTTTT	CASSQADSLTGELFF
TRBJ2-7	.	once	TRBV4-1	TGCGCCAGCAGCCCTACGACGGGAAGGAGGGCCTACGAGCAGTACTTC	CASSPTTGRRAYEQYF
TRBJ1-2	.	.	TRBV9	TGTGCCAGCAGCGTAGCACGGAACTATGGCTACACCTTC	CASSVARNYGYTF
TRBJ2-1	.	.	TRBV19	TGTGCCAGTAGCCCTATTGGGAGAGCCTACAATGAGCAGTTCTTC	CASSPIGRAYNEQFF
TRBJ2-1	TRBD1	.	TRBV24-1	TGTGCCACCAGTGATTCCTTGGACAGGGGCAGTGGGAATGAGCAGTTCTTC	CATSDSLDRGSGNEQFF
TRBJ2-1	.	once	TRBV10-2	TGCGCCAGCAGTGAGTCCCTAGGGGGATTTTACAATGAGCAGTTCTTC	CASSESLGGFYNEQFF
TRBJ1-2	.	few	TRBV5-4	TGTGCCAGCAGCTTGGTGGGGCCCGGAGGCTACACCTTC	CASSLVGPGGYTF
TRBJ1-1	TRBD1	.	TRBV7-8	TGTGCCAGCAGCTATACAGGGGACACTGAAGCTTTCTTT	CASSYTGDTEAFF
TRBJ2-7	TRBD2	.	TRBV5-1	TGCGCCAGCAGCTCTTCTAGCGGGAGCTACGAGCAGTACTTC	CASSSSSGSYEQYF
TRBJ2-1	TRBD1	.	TRBV5-4	TGTGCCAGCAGCGCCGGGACAGGGGTTTACAATGAGCAGTTCTTC	CASSAGTGVYNEQFF